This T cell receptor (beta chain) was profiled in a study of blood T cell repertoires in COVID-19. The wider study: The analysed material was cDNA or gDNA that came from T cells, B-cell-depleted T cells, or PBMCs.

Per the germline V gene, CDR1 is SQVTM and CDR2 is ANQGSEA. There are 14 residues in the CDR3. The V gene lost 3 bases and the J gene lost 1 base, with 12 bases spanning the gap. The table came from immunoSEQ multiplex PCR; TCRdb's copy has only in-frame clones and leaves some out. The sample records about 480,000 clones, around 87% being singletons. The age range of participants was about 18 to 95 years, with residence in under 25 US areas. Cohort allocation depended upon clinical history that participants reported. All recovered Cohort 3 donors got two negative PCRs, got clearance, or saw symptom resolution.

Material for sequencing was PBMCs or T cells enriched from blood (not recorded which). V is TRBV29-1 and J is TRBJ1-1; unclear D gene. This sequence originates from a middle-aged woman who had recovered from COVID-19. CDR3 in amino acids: CSVEMRVSNTEAFF. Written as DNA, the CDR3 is TGCAGCGTTGAGATGCGGGTCTCGAACACTGAAGCTTTCTTT. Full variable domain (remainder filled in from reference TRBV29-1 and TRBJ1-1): SAVISQKPSRDICQRGTSLTIQCQVDSQVTMMFWYRQQPGQSLTLIATANQGSEATYESGFVIDKFPISRPNLTFSTLTVSNMSPEDSSIYLCSVEMRVSNTEAFFGQGTRLTVV.